This TCR beta chain comes out of a study of tumor-infiltrating lymphocytes in primary liver carcinoma. Study in general: All patients had surgically resected primary liver carcinoma. About 3.65 to 7.5 million productive TCRbeta reads were obtained from the samples, with similar numbers across tissue types.

With V trimmed by 5 bases and J by 1 base, 9 bases remained unmatched. From germline, CDR1 is MNHEY and CDR2 SVGEGT. The CDR3 is 16 amino acids. From approximately 490 ng total RNA, TCR beta cDNA was generated with a primer in the constant region. Amplification in three nested multiplex PCR rounds with slightly modified ARM-PCR gave rise to TCR beta libraries. The two initial PCR rounds, approximately 10 cycles each, used TRBV1-TRBV30 forward and C-beta reverse primers. Using its own MiXCR run on the multiplex PCR reads, TCRdb lists one record per CDR3 protein. Of a few hundred thousand distinct CDR3 sequences listed, roughly 60% are singletons. Researchers drew blood RNA from unsorted whole blood and extracted germline DNA as well. Study observations and caveats: With p = 0.039, the top-250-clone fraction in tumors significantly exceeded that in blood.

This clonotype turned up a few times. The antigen remains unidentified. The origin of this receptor is a woman aged 25 to 39 with primary liver carcinoma and hepatitis B virus infection. The chain combines TRBV6-2 or TRBV6-3 with TRBJ1-1, with TRBD1 matching 8 bases. Sample: peripheral blood. As DNA, the CDR3 is TGTGCCAGCAGTAGATACGGACAGGGAACGAACACTGAAGCTTTCTTT. Encoded protein: CASSRYGQGTNTEAFF.